This TCR beta chain was sequenced during a study of siplizumab effects on memory and regulatory T cells. Regarding the study as a whole: Mappable alloreactive CD4+ clones were on average around 69% Treg-derived with siplizumab, 26.9% in controls.

TCRdb's copy holds only in-frame clones and misses some; the assay was immunoSEQ multiplex PCR. The table has 85,000 to 130,000 clones, 94% seen once. With respect to this clone: Its antigen is not identified.

The CDR3 has 14 residues. Germline trimming cut 4 bases from V and 3 bases from J; bases unmatched to any gene: 5. CDR1 and CDR2 (germline): WSHSY, SAAADI. The rearrangement links TRBV10-2 to TRBJ2-7; 8 bases line up with TRBD1. The receptor was isolated from a human donor in good health. Sequenced sample: Tregs sorted from blood. The CDR3 sequence is CASSGTGIFYEQYF. CDR3 DNA sequence: TGCGCCAGCAGTGGGACAGGGATATTCTACGAGCAGTACTTC.